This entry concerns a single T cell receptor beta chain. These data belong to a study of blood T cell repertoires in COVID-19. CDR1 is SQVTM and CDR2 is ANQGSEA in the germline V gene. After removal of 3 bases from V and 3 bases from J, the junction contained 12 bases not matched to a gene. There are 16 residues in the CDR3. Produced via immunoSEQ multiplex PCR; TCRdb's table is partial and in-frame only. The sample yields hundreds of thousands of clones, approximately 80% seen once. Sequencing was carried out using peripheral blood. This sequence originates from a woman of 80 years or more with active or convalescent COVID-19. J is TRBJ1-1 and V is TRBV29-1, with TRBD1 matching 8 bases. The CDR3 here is CSVDPQRGQVDTEAFF. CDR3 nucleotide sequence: TGCAGCGTTGATCCCCAAAGGGGACAGGTGGACACTGAAGCTTTCTTT.